These 2 T cell receptor beta chains originate from one sample sequenced in a study of regulatory T cells in long-lasting Graves disease. TCR beta libraries were built with iRepertoire HTBI primers and Arm-PCR of CDR3 regions. TCRdb independently ran MiXCR on the multiplex PCR reads; one entry per CDR3 protein. The profile covers approximately 390,000 distinct CDR3 sequences, with roughly 16% appearing a single time and 20% to 25% taken by the ten largest. The time point is: newly diagnosed GD, antithyroid drugs for less than 3 months. PBMCs were the source of the RNA used for TCR sequencing. The same sample was also studied in work on T cells in Graves' hyperthyroidism and ophthalmopathy.

Sample: peripheral blood mononuclear cells (PBMCs), taken at new diagnosis, from a patient treated with antithyroid drugs. The receptor set was obtained from a woman between 18 and 30 years old with Graves disease.

About this clonotype itself: At one end, the junction sequence differs from germline, possibly due to a read error. The V call is TRBV5-1, the J call TRBJ1-5; D not certain. The CDR3 has 14 amino acids. Per germline, CDR1 SGHRS and CDR2 YFSETQ. In DNA, the CDR3 is TGCGCCAACAGCTTGGGAGGTGGGAATCAGCCCCAGCATTTT. It is translated as CANSLGGGNQPQHF.

The chain carries TRBV7-9 and TRBJ2-7; D ambiguous. With 4 bases removed from V and 0 bases from J, the gap between germline ends came to 10 bases. Germline V gene lookup returns CDR1 SEHNR and CDR2 FQNEAQ (reference sequence). This CDR3 is 14 amino acids long. CDR3: CASSSPWASYEQYF. In DNA form, the CDR3 reads TGTGCCAGCAGCTCACCTTGGGCCTCCTACGAGCAGTACTTC.